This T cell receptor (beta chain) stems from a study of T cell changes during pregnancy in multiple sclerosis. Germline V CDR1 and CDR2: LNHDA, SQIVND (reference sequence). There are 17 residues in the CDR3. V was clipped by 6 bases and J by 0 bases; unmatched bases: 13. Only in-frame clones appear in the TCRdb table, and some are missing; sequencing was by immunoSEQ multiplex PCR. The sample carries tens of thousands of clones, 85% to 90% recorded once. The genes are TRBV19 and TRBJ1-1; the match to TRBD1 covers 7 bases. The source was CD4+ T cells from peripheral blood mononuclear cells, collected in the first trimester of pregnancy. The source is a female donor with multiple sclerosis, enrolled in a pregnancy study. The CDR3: CASRRQGPGYMNTEAFF. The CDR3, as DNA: TGTGCCAGTAGACGACAGGGTCCGGGATACATGAACACTGAAGCTTTCTTT.